This T cell receptor beta chain stems from a study of blood T cells in healthy people across ages. V lost 6 bases and J lost 9, with 15 bases in between. This CDR3 spans 12 amino acids. In germline, CDR1 is SQVTM, CDR2 ANQGSEA. Next came a second PCR, run for about 7 to 12 cycles, which used a sample-barcoded 5' primer along with a J-beta primer mix. TCRdb redid the calling of the 5' RACE reads with MiXCR, one entry per CDR3 protein. Found here are 1.5 million to 2 million distinct CDR3 sequences, roughly 32% of them singletons; the top ten hold approximately 10%. This clonotype occurred a few times. What was sequenced was blood. This receptor was identified in a woman aged 25 to 39 in good health. V is TRBV29-1 and J is TRBJ1-5; D might be TRBD1 (5 bases). The CDR3 nucleotides are TGCAGCGTCGGCAGCGGGGGAGGGCCCCAGCATTTT. Protein product: CSVGSGGGPQHF.